This T cell receptor (beta chain) is drawn from a study of cytomegalovirus exposure and HLA in healthy donors. Overall study results and limits: A later analysis by the authors found several of the most significant clusters apparently linked to common viral pathogens. Rarity characterized most TCR sequences, yet some public TCRs appeared in many donors. A few CMV-associated chains proved CMV antigen-specific in vitro.

This clone is a singleton in its sample. The antigen is unknown. There were likely unrecorded immune exposures, though donors were nominally healthy when sampled. The J segment lost 2 bases and the V segment lost 0 bases, leaving 10 bases of the junction unmatched. The CDR3 length is 17 residues. Germline CDR1 reads KGHSH; CDR2 reads LQKENI. It was with 60 Vbeta and 13 Jbeta primers that the PCR ran. Method: immunoSEQ multiplex PCR; TCRdb's copy keeps in-frame clones and lacks some. Of a few hundred thousand clones in the sample, 65% to 85% were seen once. This sequence was found in a female donor in good health and CMV-seronegative. Sequenced: PBMCs. V and J are TRBV18 and TRBJ2-7, with 7 bases that match TRBD2. The DNA for the CDR3 is TGTGCCAGCTCACCACCGTTATACGACAGCGGGGCCTACGAGCAGTACTTC. Amino acids: CASSPPLYDSGAYEQYF.